This TCR beta chain emerged from a study of blood T cells in healthy people across ages. About the research overall: About one barcoded beta molecule was captured per two T cells (by template switching).

The length of the CDR3 is 14 residues. Trimming took 1 base from V and 4 from J, leaving 10 bases between them. A second PCR, run for about 6 to 11 cycles, used a sample-barcoded 5' primer plus a J-beta primer mix. MiXCR, run by TCRdb on the 5' RACE reads, gives a single entry per CDR3 protein. The sample consists of 1.5 million to 2 million distinct CDR3 sequences, about 49% of them appearing once. This clonotype was seen only a few times. This chain connects TRBV12-3 or TRBV12-4 to TRBJ1-2; D might be TRBD1 (5 bases). The source material was blood. The receptor's source is a woman in her thirties or forties in good health. The CDR3 region is CASSLGLQVYGYTF. The CDR3 DNA is TGTGCCAGCAGTTTAGGCTTACAGGTCTATGGCTACACCTTC.